This TCR beta chain emerged from a study of cytomegalovirus exposure and HLA in healthy donors. General observations from the study: The study put 160 or so TCR beta chains on its list as cytomegalovirus-associated. The tendency of first-cohort TCR clusters to co-occur in the 120 or so validation repertoires was identified by a subsequent analysis. Accounts indicate the classifier identified cytomegalovirus status with strong specificity and sensitivity. Under in vitro conditions, three CMV-associated chains were confirmed as specific for CMV antigens.

Only in-frame clones appear in the TCRdb table, and some are missing; sequencing was by immunoSEQ multiplex PCR. The top ten clones hold 1.4% of a sample with fewer than 120,000 clones, roughly 90% of them seen once. Per germline, CDR1 MDHEN and CDR2 SYDVKM. The V gene end was trimmed by 4 bases and the J gene end by 1 base; junction bases not matched to a gene: 12. The CDR3 length is 20 residues. Remarks on this clone: Antigen: not known.

The chain joins TRBV28 to TRBJ2-3; 15 bases are a match to TRBD2. This clonotype was sampled from a woman aged 25 to 39 in good health and CMV-seropositive. Sequenced input: PBMCs. The CDR3 here is CASSSLLGLAGGPRTDTQYF. The CDR3 DNA reads TGTGCCAGCAGTTCACTCCTCGGACTAGCGGGAGGGCCCCGCACAGATACGCAGTATTTT. The entire variable domain, with the rest obtained from reference TRBV28 and TRBJ2-3, is as follows: DVKVTQSSRYLVKRTGEKVFLECVQDMDHENMFWYRQDPGLGLRLIYFSYDVKMKEKGDIPEGYSVSREKKERFSLILESASTNQTSMYLCASSSLLGLAGGPRTDTQYFGPGTRLTVL.